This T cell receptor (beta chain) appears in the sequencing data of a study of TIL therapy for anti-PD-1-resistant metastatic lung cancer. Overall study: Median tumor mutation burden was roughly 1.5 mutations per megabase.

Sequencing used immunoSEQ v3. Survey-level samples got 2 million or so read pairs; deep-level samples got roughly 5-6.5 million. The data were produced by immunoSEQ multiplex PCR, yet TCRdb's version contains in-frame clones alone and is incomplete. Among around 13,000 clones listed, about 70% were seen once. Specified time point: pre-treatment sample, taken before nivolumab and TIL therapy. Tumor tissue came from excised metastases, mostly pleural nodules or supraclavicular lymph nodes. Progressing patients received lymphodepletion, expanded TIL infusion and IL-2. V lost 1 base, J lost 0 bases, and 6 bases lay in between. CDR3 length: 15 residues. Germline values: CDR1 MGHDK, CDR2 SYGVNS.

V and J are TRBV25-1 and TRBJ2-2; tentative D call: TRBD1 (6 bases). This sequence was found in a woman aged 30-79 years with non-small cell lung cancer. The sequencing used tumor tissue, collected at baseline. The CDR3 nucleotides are TGTGCCAGCAGTGAATGGACAGCGAACACCGGGGAGCTGTTTTTT. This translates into CASSEWTANTGELFF.